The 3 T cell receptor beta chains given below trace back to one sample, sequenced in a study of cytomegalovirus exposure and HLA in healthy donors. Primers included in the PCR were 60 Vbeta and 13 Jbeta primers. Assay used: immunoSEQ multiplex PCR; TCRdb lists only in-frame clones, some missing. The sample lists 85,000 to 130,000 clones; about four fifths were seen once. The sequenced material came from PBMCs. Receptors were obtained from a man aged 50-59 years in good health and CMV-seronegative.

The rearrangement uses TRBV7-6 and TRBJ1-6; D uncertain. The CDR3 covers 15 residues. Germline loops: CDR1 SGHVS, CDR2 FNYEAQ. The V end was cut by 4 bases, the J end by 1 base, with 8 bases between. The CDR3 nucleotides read TGTGCCAGCAGCTCGAGGGAATCCTATAATTCACCCCTCCACTTT. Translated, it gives CASSSRESYNSPLHF. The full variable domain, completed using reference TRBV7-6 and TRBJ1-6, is GAGVSQSPRYKVTKRGQDVALRCDPISGHVSLYWYRQALGQGPEFLTYFNYEAQQDKSGLPNDRFSAERPEGSISTLTIQRTEQRDSAMYRCASSSRESYNSPLHFGNGTRLTVT.

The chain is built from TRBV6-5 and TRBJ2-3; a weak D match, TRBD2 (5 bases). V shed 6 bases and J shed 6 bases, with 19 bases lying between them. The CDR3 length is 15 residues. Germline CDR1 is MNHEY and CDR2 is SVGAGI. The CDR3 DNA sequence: TGTGCCAGCAGCCCCGCCGGGAAAAGCGCCGATACGCAGTATTTT. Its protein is CASSPAGKSADTQYF.

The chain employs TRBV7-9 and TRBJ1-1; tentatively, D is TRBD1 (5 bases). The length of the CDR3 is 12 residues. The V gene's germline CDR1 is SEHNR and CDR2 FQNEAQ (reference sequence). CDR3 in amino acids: CSSGGMNTEAFF. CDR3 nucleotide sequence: TGTTCTTCCGGGGGAATGAACACTGAAGCTTTCTTT.